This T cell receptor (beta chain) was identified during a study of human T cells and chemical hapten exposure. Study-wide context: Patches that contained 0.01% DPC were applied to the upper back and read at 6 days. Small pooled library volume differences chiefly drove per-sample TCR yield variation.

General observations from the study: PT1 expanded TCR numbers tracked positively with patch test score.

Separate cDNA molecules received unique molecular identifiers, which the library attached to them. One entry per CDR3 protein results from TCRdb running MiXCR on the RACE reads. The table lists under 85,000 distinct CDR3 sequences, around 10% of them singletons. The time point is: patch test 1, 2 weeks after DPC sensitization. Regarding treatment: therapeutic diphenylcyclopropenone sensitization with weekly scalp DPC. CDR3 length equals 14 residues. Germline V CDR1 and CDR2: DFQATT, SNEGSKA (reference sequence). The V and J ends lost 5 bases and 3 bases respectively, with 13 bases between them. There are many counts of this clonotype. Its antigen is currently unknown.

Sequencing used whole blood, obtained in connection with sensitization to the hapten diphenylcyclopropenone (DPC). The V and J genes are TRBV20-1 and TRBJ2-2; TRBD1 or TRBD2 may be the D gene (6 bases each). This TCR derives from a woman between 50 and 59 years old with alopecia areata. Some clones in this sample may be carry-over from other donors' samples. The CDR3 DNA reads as TGCAGTGCTCACCTAGGGGGGTACACCGGGGAGCTGTTTTTT. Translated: CSAHLGGYTGELFF.